The following is a TCR beta chain sequence with its context. Germline lookup yields CDR1 KGHDR and CDR2 SFDVKD. V lost 4 bases and J 5 bases, leaving 22 bases between the germline ends. This CDR3 comprises 17 residues. The data were taken from a study of blood T cell repertoires in COVID-19. About the study: The origin of the acute and convalescent COVID-19 samples was the United States, Italy and Spain. T cells, B-cell-depleted T cells, or PBMCs supplied cDNA or gDNA.

Sequencing was performed with immunoSEQ multiplex PCR; in TCRdb, only in-frame clones are kept and a portion is missing. The table lists fewer than 250,000 clones, approximately 90% of them singletons, with approximately 4.5% in the top ten. The V call is TRBV24-1, the J call TRBJ1-2, with a weak D call TRBD1 (6 bases). Sample: peripheral blood. The receptor was derived from a human donor in a cohort sampled during active COVID-19. DNA of the CDR3: TGTGCCACCAGTGACCCGACAGGCGGCCCCTATTTATATGGCTACACCTTC. It translates to CATSDPTGGPYLYGYTF.